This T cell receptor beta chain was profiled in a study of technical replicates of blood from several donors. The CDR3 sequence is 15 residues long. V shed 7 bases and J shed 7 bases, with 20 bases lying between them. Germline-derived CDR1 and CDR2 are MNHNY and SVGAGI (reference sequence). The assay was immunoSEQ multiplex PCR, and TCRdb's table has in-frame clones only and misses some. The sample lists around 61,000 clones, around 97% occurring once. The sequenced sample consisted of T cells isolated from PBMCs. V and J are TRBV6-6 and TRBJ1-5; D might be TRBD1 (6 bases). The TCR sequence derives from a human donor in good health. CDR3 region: CASTADRTMGQPQHF. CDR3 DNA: TGTGCCAGCACCGCGGACAGAACGATGGGCCAGCCCCAGCATTTT.